This T cell receptor (beta chain) is from a study of T cells in Graves' hyperthyroidism and ophthalmopathy (dated by TCRdb to the late 2010s). With regard to the full study: Peripheral blood was sampled at the time of initial diagnosis, prior to any treatment. A discovery cohort of 95 to 100 patients, 43 with Graves' ophthalmopathy and 55 to 60 with stable Graves' hyperthyroidism, was used to find distinguishing TCR V-J signatures. The approximately 100 discovery patients were divided at random into training and test sets in a 7:3 ratio. The paper describes TCR Vbeta CDR3 sequencing of roughly 130 peripheral blood samples, made up of 40 to 45 ophthalmopathy patients, approximately 73 hyperthyroidism patients and some 17 progressor patients. Whether ophthalmopathy could be predicted prospectively was tested in an independent validation cohort made up of 18 to 20 hyperthyroidism patients plus 17 patients who later progressed to ophthalmopathy. Following sampling, methimazole starting at 30 mg daily was given to hyperthyroidism patients, and high-dose intravenous methylprednisolone was given to ophthalmopathy patients. The study also compared thyroid tissue and blood T-cell repertoires from roughly six Graves' hyperthyroidism patients. The paper as a whole reports these results and caveats: Blood samples also contained most of the expanded thyroid clonotypes (frequency above 0.001), which suggests that blood repertoires may reflect thyroid immune responses. A model built on a 13 V-J signature distinguished ophthalmopathy from stable hyperthyroidism, reaching approximately 89% sensitivity and around 81% specificity in cross-validation and 80%/75% in testing. No statistical method was used to set the sample size in advance, and investigators knew the group allocation. In validation, progression to ophthalmopathy was predicted by the model with 70.59% sensitivity and 72% to 85% specificity, a median of about 6 months before onset.

For this chain, trimming is 4 bases at the V end and 7 bases at the J end, and the number of junction bases without a gene match is 10. The germline V gene gives CDR1 as SGHRS and CDR2 as YFSETQ. CDR3 length: 15 amino acids, cysteine to phenylalanine. The kept DNA is CDR3 alone, 45 bases in frame from the first base. Amplification of TCR beta CDR3 regions was carried out from RNA transcripts. For the first round of RT-PCR on the TCR CDR3, the HTBI primer set was used together with the Qiagen OneStep RT-PCR kit. A second multiplex PCR round built the libraries, followed by size selection and purification. Paired-end sequencing of the libraries was performed with 100 bp reads on an Illumina HiSeq2000. In the source study's methods: Raw data were processed with SOAPnuke, discarding reads with adapters, uncalled bases, mean Phred below 15, or no exact constant-primer or identifier match. High-quality paired reads were merged with COPE v1.2.5, and unique nucleotide sequences were defined as clonotypes. MiTCR v1.1 was used to align clonotypes to the IMGT TRBV, TRBD and TRBJ reference segments. Analysis was restricted to V-J combinations with a frequency above 0.0001, which covered over 98% of repertoires. The TCS score was defined as the ratio of F50 (clonal expansion) to E x V (chaos), calculated using BLOSUM62-based TCRdist between CDR3 peptides within each V-J. Welch's t-statistics and random forest reduced roughly 530 V-J features to roughly 13, which were used in a naive Bayes classifier (R e1071). TCRdb cleaned the public reads at Q25 with fastp, built clones with MiXCR and kept in-frame beta chains. For every CDR3 protein sequence, its rows merge into one entry that carries the most common genes and DNA. These V and J calls are TCRdb output, not the study's own analysis. Here the sample has more than 550,000 distinct CDR3 sequences; about 19% occur a single time. The leading ten clones occupy around 17% of the sample.

Hyperthyroidism patients were aged 18 to 65 years and newly diagnosed, with disease duration of less than 2 months. Exclusion was applied to patients with uncontrolled infections, other autoimmune diseases, pregnancy or lactation. Clinical symptoms, serum thyroxine and TRAb, thyroid ultrasound, and orbital computed tomography formed the basis for the diagnoses. Blood from progressor patients was drawn when they were first diagnosed with hyperthyroidism, before any ophthalmopathy symptoms appeared. PBMCs were separated from approximately 10 ml of fresh peripheral blood using Ficoll-Paque density gradient centrifugation. Patients classed as progressors first received a Graves' hyperthyroidism diagnosis and then went on to develop ophthalmopathy during follow-up. Total RNA was extracted with Trizol reagent, and quality was checked on an Agilent 2100 Bioanalyzer. This clonotype has just one count. Its antigen is still unknown. There are no base qualities to consult, and no much larger clone falls within one base. One read alone is a weak basis.

The chain is assembled from TRBV5-1 and TRBJ1-4; 7 middle bases align to TRBD1. The source of this sequence is a woman in her forties or fifties with Graves' hyperthyroidism that later progressed to Graves' ophthalmopathy. The sample comprised blood. The sequenced DNA: TGCGCCAGCAGCCCTACAGGGGTTCATGGTGAAAAACTGTTTTTT. Its translation is CASSPTGVHGEKLFF.